What follows are 15 T cell receptor beta chains derived from one specimen sequenced in a study of T cells in Graves' hyperthyroidism and ophthalmopathy. Amplification of TCR beta CDR3 regions was performed using RNA transcripts as template. TCR CDR3 underwent first-round RT-PCR with the HTBI primer set. From the multiplex PCR reads, TCRdb called clonotypes with MiXCR, one entry per CDR3 protein. The data contain 350,000 or so distinct CDR3 sequences, roughly 20% of them singletons. Material for sequencing was blood. The source of these receptors is a woman in her thirties or forties with Graves' ophthalmopathy.

This clonotype showed up many times. The V call is TRBV9, the J call TRBJ2-5; 7 bases fit TRBD1. Germline-derived CDR1 and CDR2 are SGDLS and YYNGEE. V dropped 3 bases and J dropped 3; count of bases not matched to a gene: 5. The CDR3 extends over 14 amino acids. Here the CDR3 reads CASSDTGTEETQYF. CDR3 in DNA: TGTGCCAGCAGCGACACCGGGACAGAAGAGACCCAGTACTTC. The variable domain in full, with the rest retrieved from reference TRBV9 and TRBJ2-5, is DSGVTQTPKHLITATGQRVTLRCSPRSGDLSVYWYQQSLDQGLQFLIQYYNGEERAKGNILERFSAQQFPDLHSELNLSSLELGDSALYFCASSDTGTEETQYFGPGTRLLVL.

Ten or more counts support this clonotype. The chain employs TRBV6-1 and TRBJ2-5; 7 nucleotides line up with TRBD1. Germline CDR1 reads MNHNS; CDR2 reads SASEGT. The ends lost 6 bases at V and 1 base at J; junction bases unmatched: 5. The CDR3 sequence is 14 residues long. CDR3 DNA sequence: TGTGCCAGCAGGTCGGGACAGCTCCAAGAGACCCAGTACTTC. Translated: CASRSGQLQETQYF.

Only a few counts were recorded for this clonotype. The chain uses TRBV18 and TRBJ1-5, with unresolved D. The V gene lost 2 bases and the J gene lost 4 bases, with 12 bases spanning the gap. CDR3 length: 15 amino acids. Germline CDR1 reads KGHSH; CDR2 reads LQKENI. The CDR3 bases are TGTGCCAGCTCACCAGGCTTAAGCTATAATCAGCCCCAGCATTTT. This sequence encodes CASSPGLSYNQPQHF.

The sample holds many counts of this clonotype. The genes are TRBV27 and TRBJ2-7; a possible D gene is TRBD2 (5 bases). CDR3 length equals 13 residues. V lost 3 bases and J 5 bases, leaving 11 bases between the germline ends. Germline CDR1 MNHEY, CDR2 SMNVEV (reference sequence). CDR3 sequence reads: CASSFRGIHEQYF. In nucleotides, the CDR3 is TGTGCCAGCAGTTTTCGGGGAATCCACGAGCAGTACTTC.

This clonotype was detected many times. The chain carries TRBV12-3 or TRBV12-4 and TRBJ2-2; the match to TRBD1 covers 9 bases. CDR3 length: 17 residues. The J segment lost 3 bases and the V segment lost 2 bases, leaving 7 bases of the junction unmatched. CDR3 in amino acids: CASSLKGQGFYTGELFF. The CDR3 region has the DNA TGTGCCAGCAGTTTAAAGGGACAGGGTTTTTACACCGGGGAGCTGTTTTTT.

The genes are TRBV6-1 and TRBJ1-2, with 9 bases aligning to TRBD1. Unmatched junction bases numbered 8, after V lost 6 bases and J lost 6 bases. The CDR3 sequence is 14 residues long. Germline-derived CDR1 and CDR2 are MNHNS and SASEGT. CDR3 in amino acids: CASSRTGGGNGYTF. The CDR3 coding sequence is TGTGCCAGCAGCCGTACAGGGGGCGGGAATGGCTACACCTTC.

This clonotype was found once. The chain links TRBV19 to TRBJ2-2; 8 nucleotides align to TRBD2. The CDR3 loop spans 16 amino acids. The V gene's germline CDR1 is LNHDA and CDR2 SQIVND (reference sequence). The ends lost 9 bases at V and 0 bases at J; junction bases unmatched: 9. The CDR3 coding sequence is TGTGCCAGCGGGGGGGATCAGCGACCGAACACCGGGGAGCTGTTTTTT. It specifies CASGGDQRPNTGELFF.

This clonotype has at least ten counts. The gene calls are TRBV20-1 and TRBJ1-5; 9 positions agree with TRBD1. The CDR3 sequence is 12 residues long. CDR1 is DFQATT, CDR2 SNEGSKA, per germline (reference sequence). The junction had 0 bases not matched to a gene; V was cut back by 7 bases and J by 2 bases. The CDR3 loop is CSGQGGNQPQHF. DNA for the CDR3: TGCAGTGGACAGGGGGGCAATCAGCCCCAGCATTTT.

This clonotype was observed at least ten times. Because it lacks the conserved phenylalanine or tryptophan at the end, this CDR3 is likely a read error. The rearrangement joins TRBV15 to TRBJ1-2, with TRBD1 matching 8 bases. The V and J ends lost 9 bases and 5 bases, in that order; junction bases with no gene match: 8. There are 13 residues in the CDR3. CDR1 LNHNV and CDR2 YYDKDF come from the germline V gene (reference sequence). The DNA of the CDR3 is TGTGCCACAAGTAAGACAGGGGAGTATGGCTACACCCTC. Encoded protein: CATSKTGEYGYTL.

This clonotype was seen many times. The V and J genes are TRBV10-3 and TRBJ2-6; TRBD2 might be the D (7 bases). Germline V CDR1 and CDR2: ENHRY, SYGVKD. The germline V and J ends were trimmed by 4 bases and 2 bases, with 15 bases remaining between them. The CDR3 spans 17 residues. For the CDR3, the DNA is TGTGCCATCAGTGGCGTAGGGGGGGGCGCTGGGGCCAACGTCCTGACTTTC. Translation gives CAISGVGGGAGANVLTF.

The chain is built from TRBV6-5 and TRBJ1-2; D perhaps matches TRBD1 (5 bases). The germline V and J ends were trimmed by 10 bases and 8 bases, with 23 bases remaining between them. The CDR3 loop spans 14 amino acids. The germline gives CDR1 MNHEY, CDR2 SVGAGI. CDR3 in DNA: TGTGCCACTAGTTACGGTCAGGGAAGGGACGGCTACACCTTC. Protein: CATSYGQGRDGYTF.

The J gene is TRBJ2-7, the V gene TRBV6-1; D tentatively fits TRBD1 or TRBD2 (5 bases each). The ends were cut back, 5 bases at V and 2 bases at J, with 13 bases in the middle. Per germline, CDR1 MNHNS and CDR2 SASEGT. This CDR3 region has 14 residues. Here the CDR3 reads CASSKGRLTYEQYF. The CDR3 nucleotides read TGTGCCAGCAGTAAGGGACGCCTTACCTACGAGCAGTACTTC.

This chain joins TRBV7-2 and TRBJ2-7; the match to TRBD2 covers 9 bases. This CDR3 spans 14 amino acids. CDR1 is SGHTA and CDR2 is FQGNSA in the germline V gene. The ends lost 4 bases at V and 7 bases at J; junction bases unmatched: 8. The CDR3 region has the DNA TGTGCCAGCAGCTCTATAGCGGGAGTTGGGGAGCAGTACTTC. It is translated as CASSSIAGVGEQYF.

This clonotype was detected ten times or more. This chain joins TRBV12-3 or TRBV12-4 and TRBJ1-2, with D unclear. The V end was cut by 6 bases, the J end by 0 bases, with 17 bases between. The CDR3 runs 16 residues. The CDR3 reads CASSPALRRSNYGYTF. CDR3 bases: TGTGCCAGCAGCCCAGCCCTCAGGAGGTCTAACTATGGCTACACCTTC.

This clonotype was seen many times. The chain's CDR3 is CATSRVDQPFPSDTQYF. The DNA of the CDR3 is TGTGCCACCAGCAGAGTTGATCAGCCATTCCCGTCAGATACGCAGTATTTT. The chain recombines TRBV15 with TRBJ2-3; D ambiguous. The CDR3 totals 17 residues. From germline, CDR1 is LNHNV and CDR2 YYDKDF (reference sequence). Between the trimmed V and J ends, which lost 1 base and 4 bases, there was a span of 18 bases.